This entry features one TCR beta chain sequence. Its antigen is unidentified. MiXCR, run by TCRdb on the 5' RACE reads, gives a single entry per CDR3 protein. The sample has roughly 110,000 distinct CDR3 sequences; about an eighth are singletons. The data were obtained in a study of T-cell memory formation after mild COVID-19. For the study at large: There were largely donor-specific TCR clusters. The study, taken as a whole, reports: CD4+ contracting clones were mainly CM and EM; CD8+ ones, EMRA. Pre-infection memory held some responding clones, suggesting pre-existing cross-reactive T cells responded.

The germline CDR1 and CDR2 sequences are GTSNPN and SVGIG (reference sequence). CDR3 length: 13 amino acids. V dropped 1 base and J dropped 4 bases, with 11 bases sitting between them. The TCR was taken from an adult woman who had mild COVID-19 (a few samples of this study predate the infection). Cell type and time point are not known. This sequence joins TRBV30 and TRBJ2-7; no clear D. The sample comprised PBMCs or a T cell subset sorted from them (not recorded which). CDR3: CAWSAPWVYEQYF. CDR3 in DNA: TGTGCCTGGAGTGCCCCTTGGGTTTACGAGCAGTACTTC.